This TCR beta chain was retrieved from a study of shared T cell receptors in the human thymus listed by TCRdb under 2021. Turning to the overall study: The study investigated the way shared, self-reactive T-cell receptor alpha chains are produced in the human thymus.

V gives up 0 bases and J gives up 0 bases, and the segment between their germline ends measures 24 bases. The CDR3 goes from the cysteine to the phenylalanine over 22 residues. Here the CDR3 DNA is all that survives: 66 bases in frame from base 1. CDR1 and CDR2 (LGHNA, YSLEER) derive from the germline V gene. On this clone itself: The clone's antigen remains unknown. Base qualities are not provided; no much larger clone lies one nucleotide away.

Library preparation employed the immunoSEQ multiplex PCR assay. Imported from immuneACCESS, the table was reduced by TCRdb to in-frame sequences with V and J called. These copies leave out some clones; in studies compared against another copy, an unresolved V gene accounts for under half, and the cause of the remainder is not known. The sample has hundreds of thousands of clones on record, roughly 88% of them singletons. The ten largest clones represent about 0.011% of the sample. These data were likewise used in another study, on human thymus T cells. The second study, in turn, reports: The donors were immunologically healthy infants in Finland who had open corrective cardiac surgery for congenital heart defects. The thymus tissue came from surgical resects taken out during corrective cardiac surgery. Usage of V and J gene segments appeared to be biased in both the thymic and the peripheral blood repertoires. The related research reported highly overlapping thymic TCR repertoires among unrelated individuals. The study described the TCR alpha and beta repertoires in under 10 infant thymus samples and four matching peripheral blood samples. Donor ages ranged from roughly 6 to 250 days, and the cohort comprised six or seven male and two female infants. Thymocytes were freed from the tissue by mechanical means and kept at -70 degrees C as pellets of roughly 9-30 million cells. A QIAsymphony instrument was used to extract genomic DNA from the frozen cell pellets. The immunoSEQ multiplex PCR assay was used to amplify the TCRB and TCRAD loci from a standardized quantity of quality-controlled genomic DNA. The amplicons spanned the V(D)J region and were long enough to cover the CDR3 and allow V and J genes to be identified. Through the commercial immunoSEQ service, the amplicons were sequenced on an Illumina platform. Primer bias and sequencing errors were corrected as previously described, and TCRAD and TCRB were defined on the basis of the IMGT database. Analysis of the repertoires was done with immunoSEQ Analyzer 3.0 and VDJTools and included basic statistics, V/J segment usage, diversity estimates, rarefaction and pairwise overlap. Diversity was estimated with Chao1, ChaoE, Efron-Thisted, Shannon and inverse Simpson indices, and also on datasets down-sampled to the smallest sample. Repertoire overlap used strict matching of CDR3 nucleotide sequence, V gene and J gene, with Jaccard-based multidimensional scaling clustering. On average, roughly 740,000 unique TCRB clonotypes were obtained from thymus samples, compared with approximately 82,000 from blood samples.

The source is a girl in the first two years of life with a congenital heart defect. Donor details come from another sample of the same person, matched by shared clones. The sequence joins TRBV4-3 to TRBJ2-6; tentative D gene TRBD2, with 5 bases matching. Source material: thymocytes. The nucleotide sequence reads as follows: TGCGCCAGCAGCCAAGATCAGGAGGCTCTTCCCAAGTGTTTCTCTGGGGCCAACGTCCTGACTTTC. Its translation is CASSQDQEALPKCFSGANVLTF.